These 28 T cell receptor beta chains originate from one sample sequenced in a study of blood T cell repertoires in COVID-19. Sequencing used immunoSEQ multiplex PCR; TCRdb keeps in-frame clones, though not all of them. This table holds some 220,000 clones, approximately 80% found once. The sample taken for sequencing was peripheral blood. These receptors originate from a man aged 50-60 years with active or convalescent COVID-19.

This chain uses TRBV6-5 with TRBJ1-6; 10 nucleotides align to TRBD1. Losses at the gene ends were 2 bases for V and 7 bases for J; bases not matched to a gene: 2. CDR1 MNHEY and CDR2 SVGAGI come from the germline V gene. This CDR3 contains 15 residues. This CDR3 reads CASSYPGQGNSPLHF. The CDR3 DNA follows: TGTGCCAGCAGTTACCCGGGACAGGGGAATTCACCCCTCCACTTT.

About this clone: Additional DNA sequences in this sample encode the identical CDR3. The rearrangement uses TRBV18 and TRBJ1-3, with a weak D call TRBD1 (6 bases). Trimming took off 2 bases at V and 4 bases at J, with 12 bases between the two ends. This CDR3 comprises 15 residues. From germline, CDR1 is KGHSH and CDR2 LQKENI. CDR3 DNA sequence: TGTGCCAGCTCACCAGCGACAGGTTCGGGAAACACCATATATTTT. This encodes CASSPATGSGNTIYF. Drawing the rest from reference TRBV18 and TRBJ1-3, the complete variable domain is NAGVMQNPRHLVRRRGQEARLRCSPMKGHSHVYWYRQLPEEGLKFMVYLQKENIIDESGMPKERFSAEFPKEGPSILRIQQVVRGDSAAYFCASSPATGSGNTIYFGEGSWLTVV.

The gene calls are TRBV5-1 and TRBJ1-2, with D perhaps matching TRBD1 (5 bases). Per the germline V gene, CDR1 is SGHRS and CDR2 is YFSETQ. V was pared by 0 bases and J by 7 bases, with 13 bases between. The CDR3 sequence is 14 residues long. CDR3 DNA sequence: TGCGCCAGCAGCTTGGGCCCTCAGGGTCTTGGCTACACCTTC. Amino acid sequence: CASSLGPQGLGYTF. Full variable domain (remainder filled in from reference TRBV5-1 and TRBJ1-2): KAGVTQTPRYLIKTRGQQVTLSCSPISGHRSVSWYQQTPGQGLQFLFEYFSETQRNKGNFPGRFSGRQFSNSRSEMNVSTLELGDSALYLCASSLGPQGLGYTFGSGTRLTVV.

Points on this clone: This same CDR3 is encoded by further DNA sequences in the sample. The chain carries TRBV7-9 and TRBJ2-3; D unclear. The CDR3 runs 14 residues. CDR1 and CDR2 from the germline V gene are SEHNR and FQNEAQ (reference sequence). With 1 base removed from V and 1 base from J, the gap between germline ends came to 6 bases. CDR3 in DNA: TGTGCCAGCAGCTTAGTAGGAGGCACAGATACGCAGTATTTT. It translates to CASSLVGGTDTQYF.

This clone was counted a few times. The chain is built from TRBV30 and TRBJ2-1; D is unresolved. Looked up from germline, CDR1 is GTSNPN and CDR2 is SVGIG (reference sequence). The CDR3 is 12 amino acids. Trimming removed 2 bases at V and 11 bases at J, with 13 bases between. CDR3 bases: TGTGCCTGGAGTTTCACTTCTGAGCAGCAGTTCTTC. Residues: CAWSFTSEQQFF. Based on the CDR3 plus reference TRBV30 and TRBJ2-1, the full variable domain is SQTIHQWPATLVQPVGSPLSLECTVEGTSNPNLYWYRQAAGRGLQLLFYSVGIGQISSEVPQNLSASRPQDRQFILSSKKLLLSDSGFYLCAWSFTSEQQFFGPGTRLTVL.

The count of this clone is one. The rearrangement uses TRBV28 and TRBJ1-6, with 9 bases that match TRBD1. CDR1 and CDR2 (germline): MDHEN, SYDVKM. V was clipped by 5 bases and J by 9 bases; unmatched bases: 11. The CDR3 contains 16 residues. In nucleotides, the CDR3 is TGTGCCAGCAGTGCCCCGGGACAGGGTCTAAGTTCACCCCTCCACTTT. This encodes CASSAPGQGLSSPLHF.

This sequence joins TRBV2 and TRBJ2-4; possible D gene TRBD1, 6 bases. CDR3 length: 16 residues. The ends were cut back, 4 bases at V and 2 bases at J, with 15 bases in the middle. Germline CDR1 SNHLY, CDR2 FYNNEI. CDR3 sequence reads: CASSAPRTETKNIQYF. The DNA of the CDR3 is TGTGCCAGCAGTGCCCCTAGGACAGAGACCAAAAACATTCAGTACTTC.

The chain is built from TRBV6-5 and TRBJ1-6; D remains ambiguous. CDR1 is MNHEY and CDR2 is SVGAGI in the germline V gene. The CDR3 contains 14 residues. V was shortened by 5 bases and J by 3 bases, with 8 bases between the two germline ends. The CDR3 loop is CASSPIYYNSPLHF. The CDR3 DNA reads as TGTGCCAGCAGTCCAATCTACTATAATTCACCCCTCCACTTT.

The rearrangement joins TRBV7-2 to TRBJ2-3; 7 bases line up with TRBD2. Trimming took 7 bases from V and 4 from J; bases not matched to a gene: 8. CDR3 length equals 14 residues. From germline, CDR1 is SGHTA and CDR2 FQGNSA. The CDR3 reads CASTLGRGSDTQYF. The CDR3 DNA reads TGTGCCAGCACCCTTGGGCGGGGGTCAGATACGCAGTATTTT. Supplemented by reference TRBV7-2 and TRBJ2-3, the full variable domain reads GAGVSQSPSNKVTEKGKDVELRCDPISGHTALYWYRQSLGQGLEFLIYFQGNSAPDKSGLPSDRFSAERTGGSVSTLTIQRTQQEDSAVYLCASTLGRGSDTQYFGPGTRLTVL.

The chain is built from TRBV9 and TRBJ2-1, with D possibly TRBD2 on 6 matching bases. Germline values: CDR1 SGDLS, CDR2 YYNGEE. V shed 2 bases and J shed 8 bases, with 17 bases lying between them. This CDR3 has 15 residues. CDR3 coding DNA: TGTGCCAGCAGCGTCTCGGGGGTCGCAGTCGATGAGCAGTTCTTC. This encodes CASSVSGVAVDEQFF. The variable domain in full, with the rest retrieved from reference TRBV9 and TRBJ2-1, is DSGVTQTPKHLITATGQRVTLRCSPRSGDLSVYWYQQSLDQGLQFLIQYYNGEERAKGNILERFSAQQFPDLHSELNLSSLELGDSALYFCASSVSGVAVDEQFFGPGTRLTVL.

The chain employs TRBV2 and TRBJ2-7; 7 bases match TRBD2. The CDR3 length is 16 residues. The V gene end was trimmed by 6 bases and the J gene end by 0 bases; junction bases not matched to a gene: 11. Germline V lookup: CDR1 SNHLY, CDR2 FYNNEI. CDR3 coding DNA: TGTGCCAGCAGGCTATCATCTAGCGGCAGCTCCTACGAGCAGTACTTC. It translates to CASRLSSSGSSYEQYF.

The sample holds a few counts of this clone. The chain couples TRBV7-8 to TRBJ2-2; TRBD2 aligns across 8 bases. Germline CDR1 reads SGHVS; CDR2 reads FQNEAQ. The CDR3 has 17 residues. V shed 1 base, J shed 8 bases, and the junction held 12 bases outside the gene matches. The CDR3 loop is CASSLGNSGGLDGELFF. In DNA, the CDR3 is TGTGCCAGCAGCTTAGGAAACAGCGGGGGCCTCGATGGGGAGCTGTTTTTT.

This clone was seen just once. The same CDR3 is also encoded by other DNA sequences in this sample. The chain couples TRBV7-3 to TRBJ1-3; 7 bases are a match to TRBD1. V was pared by 5 bases and J by 8 bases, with 6 bases of the junction left unmatched. Per germline, CDR1 SGHTA and CDR2 FQGTGA. The CDR3 extends over 13 amino acids. CDR3 coding DNA: TGTGCCAGCAGCCCCGGGCAGGGGGACACCATATATTTT. It translates to CASSPGQGDTIYF. Supplemented by reference TRBV7-3 and TRBJ1-3, the full variable domain reads GAGVSQTPSNKVTEKGKYVELRCDPISGHTALYWYRQSLGQGPEFLIYFQGTGAADDSGLPNDRFFAVRPEGSVSTLKIQRTERGDSAVYLCASSPGQGDTIYFGEGSWLTVV.

The chain combines TRBV18 with TRBJ1-2; 8 bases map to TRBD1. This CDR3 has 15 amino acids. Germline assignment: CDR1 KGHSH and CDR2 LQKENI. Unmatched junction bases numbered 6, after V lost 6 bases and J lost 0 bases. CDR3 region: CASSPPGGSNYGYTF. Written as DNA, the CDR3 is TGTGCCAGCTCTCCTCCAGGGGGCTCTAACTATGGCTACACCTTC. Combining the CDR3 with reference TRBV18 and TRBJ1-2 gives the whole variable domain NAGVMQNPRHLVRRRGQEARLRCSPMKGHSHVYWYRQLPEEGLKFMVYLQKENIIDESGMPKERFSAEFPKEGPSILRIQQVVRGDSAAYFCASSPPGGSNYGYTFGSGTRLTVV.

This chain uses TRBV19 with TRBJ2-2; a possible D gene is TRBD1 (5 bases). Germline-derived CDR1 and CDR2 are LNHDA and SQIVND (reference sequence). This CDR3 is built from 14 residues. Between the trimmed V and J ends, which lost 6 bases and 5 bases, there was a span of 13 bases. CDR3 sequence reads: CASRRQGGTGELFF. Here the CDR3 DNA reads TGTGCCAGTAGACGGCAGGGTGGTACCGGGGAGCTGTTTTTT.

The chain joins TRBV6-5 to TRBJ2-7; 11 bases match TRBD2. The CDR3 is made up of 15 amino acids. After removal of 6 bases from V and 0 bases from J, the junction contained 4 bases not matched to a gene. Per germline, CDR1 MNHEY and CDR2 SVGAGI. In nucleotides, the CDR3 is TGTGCCAGCAGGGAGGGACTAGCGGCCTCCTACGAGCAGTACTTC. As protein: CASREGLAASYEQYF.

The count of this clone is one. The chain carries TRBV7-9 and TRBJ1-2; TRBD1 might be the D (6 bases). Germline CDR1 reads SEHNR; CDR2 reads FQNEAQ (reference sequence). Trimming took off 5 bases at V and 8 bases at J, with 18 bases between the two ends. The CDR3 spans 14 residues. This CDR3 is CASSENREREGYTF. DNA of the CDR3: TGTGCCAGCAGCGAGAACAGGGAACGGGAAGGCTACACCTTC.

The J gene is TRBJ2-2, the V gene TRBV19; 7 bases map to TRBD1. The length of the CDR3 is 14 residues. V was clipped by 5 bases and J by 6 bases; unmatched bases: 6. Per the germline V gene, CDR1 is LNHDA and CDR2 is SQIVND (reference sequence). The CDR3 DNA reads as TGTGCCAGTAGTGTGACAGGGTGGCCCGGGGAGCTGTTTTTT. It is translated as CASSVTGWPGELFF.

The chain recombines TRBV6-6 with TRBJ1-2, with 8 positions matching TRBD1. Germline loops: CDR1 MNHNY, CDR2 SVGAGI (reference sequence). The CDR3 consists of 13 residues. V lost 4 bases, J lost 7 bases, and 5 bases stayed unmatched. This CDR3 is CASSSGQGRGYTF. For the CDR3, the DNA is TGTGCCAGCAGTTCCGGACAGGGTCGTGGCTACACCTTC.

The chain employs TRBV6-5 and TRBJ1-1, with 7 positions matching TRBD1. CDR3 length: 14 amino acids. Germline CDR1 MNHEY, CDR2 SVGAGI. V gave up 6 bases and J gave up 1 base; unmatched junction bases: 5. CDR3 in amino acids: CASRATGRNTEAFF. Written as DNA, the CDR3 is TGTGCCAGCAGGGCGACAGGGCGGAACACTGAAGCTTTCTTT.

This chain connects TRBV28 to TRBJ2-7; 11 bases agree with TRBD1. CDR1 and CDR2 from the germline V gene are MDHEN and SYDVKM. This CDR3 has 15 amino acids. The V gene end was trimmed by 6 bases and the J gene end by 2 bases; junction bases not matched to a gene: 6. DNA for the CDR3: TGTGCCAGCAGACGCGGGGGACAGGGGGCCTACGAGCAGTACTTC. Its protein is CASRRGGQGAYEQYF.

The chain recombines TRBV3-1 (or the pseudogene TRBV3-2) with TRBJ1-2, with D possibly TRBD1 on 6 matching bases. The CDR3 loop spans 15 amino acids. Per the germline V gene, CDR1 is LGHDT and CDR2 is YNNKEL (reference sequence). V was cut by 0 bases and J by 2 bases, with 10 bases left in between. The CDR3 protein is CASSQEGGLNYGYTF. The CDR3 DNA reads as TGTGCCAGCAGCCAAGAGGGGGGGCTGAACTATGGCTACACCTTC.

V and J are TRBV18 and TRBJ2-3; 8 nucleotides line up with TRBD1. J gave up 5 bases and V 4 bases, and 8 bases lay outside the gene matches. This CDR3 is built from 15 residues. CDR1 and CDR2 from the germline V gene are KGHSH and LQKENI. The CDR3: CASSLKDRVGDTQYF. The CDR3 bases are TGTGCCAGCTCACTCAAGGACAGGGTTGGAGATACGCAGTATTTT.

V and J are TRBV5-1 and TRBJ2-2; 9 positions match TRBD1. The length of the CDR3 is 16 residues. From germline, CDR1 is SGHRS and CDR2 YFSETQ. V lost 5 bases, J lost 1 base, and 6 bases stayed unmatched. The CDR3 nucleotides are TGCGCCAGCAGTGAGGTGGGACAGGGGAACACCGGGGAGCTGTTTTTT. The encoded protein is CASSEVGQGNTGELFF.

J is TRBJ2-5 and V is TRBV4-1; unclear D gene. Germline loops: CDR1 MGHRA, CDR2 YSYEKL. Trimming took 0 bases from V and 4 from J, leaving 9 bases between them. CDR3 length: 14 amino acids. CDR3 residues: CASSQDAVRETQYF. CDR3 DNA sequence: TGCGCCAGCAGCCAAGATGCAGTCCGAGAGACCCAGTACTTC.

The gene calls are TRBV7-6 and TRBJ1-4, with TRBD1 identical over 8 bases. Trimming removed 5 bases from V and 5 bases from J; junction bases left unmatched: 10. In germline, CDR1 is SGHVS, CDR2 FNYEAQ. This CDR3 has 16 residues. This CDR3 reads CASSPRRQGTNEKLFF. The CDR3 DNA reads TGTGCCAGCAGCCCGCGAAGACAGGGGACGAATGAAAAACTGTTTTTT.

This chain links TRBV24-1 with TRBJ2-7; 9 bases are shared with TRBD1. With 9 bases clipped from V and 5 bases from J, the junction kept 16 bases outside the gene matches. The CDR3 runs to 16 residues. Germline CDR1 and CDR2: KGHDR and SFDVKD. CDR3 protein: CATPGQGPSFLNEQYF. CDR3 bases: TGTGCCACCCCGGGACAGGGCCCTTCTTTCCTGAACGAGCAGTACTTC.

The rearrangement joins TRBV11-2 to TRBJ1-4, with no clear D. V lost 1 base, J lost 6 bases, and 9 bases lay in between. This CDR3 is 14 amino acids long. Germline V gives CDR1 SGHAT, CDR2 FQNNGV. In DNA, the CDR3 is TGTGCCAGCAGCTTAGTGGGCAGATATGAAAAACTGTTTTTT. As protein: CASSLVGRYEKLFF.